The 7 T cell receptor beta chains below were found in one sample sequenced in a study of T-cell memory formation after mild COVID-19. TCRdb called the 5' RACE reads again in MiXCR, with one record for every CDR3 protein. The data show 250,000 to 300,000 distinct CDR3 sequences, roughly 15% seen once. The material sequenced was PBMCs or a T cell subset sorted from them (not recorded which). All receptors come from a man between 18 and 29 years old who had mild COVID-19 (a few samples of this study predate the infection). Cell type and time point are not known.

This chain connects TRBV20-1 to TRBJ2-1, with TRBD2 identical over 8 bases. V lost 1 base to trimming and J lost 5 bases; unmatched junction nucleotides: 7. From germline, CDR1 is DFQATT and CDR2 SNEGSKA (reference sequence). The CDR3 runs to 15 residues. CDR3 coding DNA: TGCAGTGCTAGAGCGGGGGGGCCGAAAGACAATGAGCAGTTCTTC. Protein sequence: CSARAGGPKDNEQFF.

The V and J genes are TRBV4-1 and TRBJ1-5; D unresolved. Germline loops: CDR1 MGHRA, CDR2 YSYEKL. The CDR3 has 15 residues. The V end was cut by 2 bases, the J end by 0 bases, with 8 bases between. The CDR3 here is CASSQLQNSNQPQHF. The CDR3 bases are TGCGCCAGCAGCCAATTACAGAATAGCAATCAGCCCCAGCATTTT.

There are a few counts of this clonotype. The genes are TRBV24-1 and TRBJ2-1, with D hard to call. Germline V gene data show CDR1 as KGHDR and CDR2 as SFDVKD. This CDR3 is built from 13 residues. V dropped 4 bases and J dropped 10 bases, with 13 bases sitting between them. The CDR3 region is CATSDRVSGEQFF. In nucleotides, the CDR3 is TGTGCCACCAGTGACCGAGTGAGTGGAGAGCAGTTCTTC.

The chain uses TRBV7-9 and TRBJ2-3; 9 bases match TRBD2. CDR1 is SEHNR and CDR2 is FQNEAQ in the germline V gene (reference sequence). There are 16 residues in the CDR3. The J segment lost 8 bases and the V segment lost 3 bases, leaving 12 bases of the junction unmatched. The CDR3, as DNA: TGTGCCAGCAGCTTCCCGGGACTAGCTAGCAGGGGTACGCAGTATTTT. This sequence encodes CASSFPGLASRGTQYF.

This clonotype was found a few times. The V call is TRBV6-1, the J call TRBJ1-5, with D perhaps matching TRBD1 (5 bases). Germline assignment: CDR1 MNHNS and CDR2 SASEGT. Trimming took 4 bases from V and 2 from J, leaving 12 bases between them. The CDR3 runs 15 residues. CDR3 region: CASSAFRVGNQPQHF. CDR3 in DNA: TGTGCCAGCAGTGCTTTCAGGGTGGGCAATCAGCCCCAGCATTTT.

This clonotype occurred a few times. The CDR3 coding sequence is TGTGCCAGCAGCTTAAGCACACTGTCGACCGGGGAGCTGTTTTTT. Its translation: CASSLSTLSTGELFF. The chain is built from TRBV7-9 and TRBJ2-2; D is uncertain. Germline V lookup: CDR1 SEHNR, CDR2 FQNEAQ (reference sequence). There are 15 residues in the CDR3. V lost 2 bases to trimming and J lost 5 bases, with 12 bases between them.

Only a few counts were recorded for this clonotype. The rearrangement uses TRBV12-3 or TRBV12-4 and TRBJ1-5, with D possibly TRBD1 on 5 matching bases. The germline V and J ends were trimmed by 5 bases and 6 bases, with 14 bases remaining between them. The CDR3 totals 14 residues. DNA for the CDR3: TGTGCCAGCAGTCAGTCAGGGTCCGGTCAGCCCCAGCATTTT. Protein product: CASSQSGSGQPQHF.